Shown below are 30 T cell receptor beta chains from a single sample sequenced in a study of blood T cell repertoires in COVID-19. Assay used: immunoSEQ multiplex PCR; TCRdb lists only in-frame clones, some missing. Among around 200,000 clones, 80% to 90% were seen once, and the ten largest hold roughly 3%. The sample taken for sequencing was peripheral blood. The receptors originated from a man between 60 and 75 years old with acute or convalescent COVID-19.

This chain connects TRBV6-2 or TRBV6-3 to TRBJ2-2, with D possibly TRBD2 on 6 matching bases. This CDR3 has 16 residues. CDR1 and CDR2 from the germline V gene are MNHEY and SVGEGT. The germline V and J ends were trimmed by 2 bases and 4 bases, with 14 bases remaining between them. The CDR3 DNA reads TGTGCCAGCAGTTACGAGGCAGGGAGGTCCACCGGGGAGCTGTTTTTT. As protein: CASSYEAGRSTGELFF.

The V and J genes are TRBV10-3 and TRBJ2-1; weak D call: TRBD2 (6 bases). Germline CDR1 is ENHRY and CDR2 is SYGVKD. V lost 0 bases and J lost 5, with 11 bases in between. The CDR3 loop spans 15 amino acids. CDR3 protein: CAISESGGRHNEQFF. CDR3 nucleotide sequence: TGTGCCATCAGTGAGTCCGGGGGACGCCACAATGAGCAGTTCTTC.

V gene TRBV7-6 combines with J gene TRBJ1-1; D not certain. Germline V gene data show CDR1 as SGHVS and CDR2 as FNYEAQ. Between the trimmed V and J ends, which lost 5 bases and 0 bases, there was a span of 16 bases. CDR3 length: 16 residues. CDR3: CASSPAGGSMNTEAFF. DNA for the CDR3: TGTGCCAGCAGCCCAGCGGGCGGCAGCATGAACACTGAAGCTTTCTTT.

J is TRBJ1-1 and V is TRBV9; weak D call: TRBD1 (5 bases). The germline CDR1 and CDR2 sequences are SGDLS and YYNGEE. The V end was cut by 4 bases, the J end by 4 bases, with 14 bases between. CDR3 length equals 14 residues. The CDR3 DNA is TGTGCCAGCAGCTCAGAGGCAGGGCGCACTGAAGCTTTCTTT. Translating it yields CASSSEAGRTEAFF.

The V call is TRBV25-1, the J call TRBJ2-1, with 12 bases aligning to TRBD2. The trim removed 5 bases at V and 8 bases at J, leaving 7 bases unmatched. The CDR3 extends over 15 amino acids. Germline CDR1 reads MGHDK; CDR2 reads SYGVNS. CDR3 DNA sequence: TGTGCCAGCAGTAAGTCTAGCGGGAGGGCCCATGAGCAGTTCTTC. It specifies CASSKSSGRAHEQFF.

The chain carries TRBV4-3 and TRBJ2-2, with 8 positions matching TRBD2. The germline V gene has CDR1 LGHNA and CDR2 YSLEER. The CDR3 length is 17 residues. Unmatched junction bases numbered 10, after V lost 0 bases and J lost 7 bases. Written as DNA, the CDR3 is TGCGCCAGCAGCCAAGAGGTAGAAGGACTAGCCAGCGGGGAGCTGTTTTTT. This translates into CASSQEVEGLASGELFF.

The CDR3 bases are TGCAGTGCTAGTACGGGGGACTCCTACAATGAGCAGTTCTTC. This encodes CSASTGDSYNEQFF. This rearrangement joins TRBV20-1 to TRBJ2-1; D is possibly TRBD2 (6 bases). Germline CDR1 and CDR2: DFQATT and SNEGSKA (reference sequence). V was clipped by 3 bases and J by 0 bases, with 9 bases between them. The CDR3 spans 14 residues.

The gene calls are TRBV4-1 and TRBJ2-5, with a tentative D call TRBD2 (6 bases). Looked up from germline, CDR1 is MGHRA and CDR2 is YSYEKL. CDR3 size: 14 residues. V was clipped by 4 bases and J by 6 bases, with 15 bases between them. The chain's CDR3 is CASSPAGTSKTQYF. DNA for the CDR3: TGCGCCAGCAGCCCCGCCGGGACTTCTAAGACCCAGTACTTC.

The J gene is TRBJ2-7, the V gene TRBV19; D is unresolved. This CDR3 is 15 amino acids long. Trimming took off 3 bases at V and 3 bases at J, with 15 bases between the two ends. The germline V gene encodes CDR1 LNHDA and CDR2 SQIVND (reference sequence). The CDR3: CASSMRHSPHYEQYF. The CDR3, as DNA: TGTGCCAGTAGTATGAGGCACTCCCCGCACTACGAGCAGTACTTC.

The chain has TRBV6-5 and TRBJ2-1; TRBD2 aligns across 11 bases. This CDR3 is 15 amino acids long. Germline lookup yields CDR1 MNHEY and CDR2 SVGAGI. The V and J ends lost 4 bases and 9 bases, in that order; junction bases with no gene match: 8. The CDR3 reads CASSWGTSGTSEQFF. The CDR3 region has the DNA TGTGCCAGCAGTTGGGGGACTAGCGGTACAAGTGAGCAGTTCTTC.

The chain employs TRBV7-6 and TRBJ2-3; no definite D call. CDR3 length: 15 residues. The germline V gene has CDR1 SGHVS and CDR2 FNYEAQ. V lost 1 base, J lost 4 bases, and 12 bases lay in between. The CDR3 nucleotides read TGTGCCAGCAGCTTAGTCGGAGTTGGAGCAGATACGCAGTATTTT. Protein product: CASSLVGVGADTQYF.

The CDR3 nucleotides read TGTGCCAATGACCGGACTAGCGGGAGAACGGGAGGTGAGCAGTTCTTC. Amino acid sequence: CANDRTSGRTGGEQFF. The chain combines TRBV5-8 with TRBJ2-1; 13 nucleotides align to TRBD2. This CDR3 is built from 16 residues. The ends lost 9 bases at V and 9 bases at J; junction bases unmatched: 15. From germline, CDR1 is SGHTS and CDR2 YDEGEE.

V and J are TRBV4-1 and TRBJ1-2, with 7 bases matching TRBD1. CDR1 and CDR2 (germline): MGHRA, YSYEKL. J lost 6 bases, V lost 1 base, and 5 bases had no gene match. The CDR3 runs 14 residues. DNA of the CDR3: TGCGCCAGCAGCCAAGGGGACAGACAGGATGGCTACACCTTC. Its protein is CASSQGDRQDGYTF.

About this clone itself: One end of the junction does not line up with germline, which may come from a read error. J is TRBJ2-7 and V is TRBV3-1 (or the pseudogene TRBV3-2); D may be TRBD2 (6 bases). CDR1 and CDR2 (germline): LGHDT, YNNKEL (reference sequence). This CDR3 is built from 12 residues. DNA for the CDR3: TGTGCCAGCAGCCAAGCGGGAGCATCTGCGGTCTTC. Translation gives CASSQAGASAVF.

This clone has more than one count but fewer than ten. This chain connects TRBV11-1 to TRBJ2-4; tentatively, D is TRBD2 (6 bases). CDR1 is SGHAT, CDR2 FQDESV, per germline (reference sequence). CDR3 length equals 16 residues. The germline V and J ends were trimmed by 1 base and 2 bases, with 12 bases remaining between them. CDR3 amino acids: CASSLETGVPKNIQYF. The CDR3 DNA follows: TGTGCCAGCAGCTTAGAAACGGGAGTCCCCAAAAACATTCAGTACTTC.

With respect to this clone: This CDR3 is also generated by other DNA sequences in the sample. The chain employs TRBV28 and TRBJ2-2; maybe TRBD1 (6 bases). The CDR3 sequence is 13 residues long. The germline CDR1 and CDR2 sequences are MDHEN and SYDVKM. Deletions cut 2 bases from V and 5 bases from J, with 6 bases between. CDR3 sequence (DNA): TGTGCCAGCAGTTTACAGGGGACCGGGGAGCTGTTTTTT. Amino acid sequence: CASSLQGTGELFF.

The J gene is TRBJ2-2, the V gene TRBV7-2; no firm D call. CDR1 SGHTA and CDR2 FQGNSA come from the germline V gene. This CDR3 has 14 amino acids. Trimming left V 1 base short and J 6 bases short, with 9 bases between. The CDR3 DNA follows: TGTGCCAGCAGCTTAGTCCCGCAGGCCGGGGAGCTGTTTTTT. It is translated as CASSLVPQAGELFF.

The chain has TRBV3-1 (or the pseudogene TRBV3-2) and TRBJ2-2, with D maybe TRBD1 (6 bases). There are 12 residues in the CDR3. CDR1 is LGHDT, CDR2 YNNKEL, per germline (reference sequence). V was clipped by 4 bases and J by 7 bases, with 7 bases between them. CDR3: CASSPQGGELFF. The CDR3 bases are TGTGCCAGCAGCCCACAGGGCGGGGAGCTGTTTTTT.

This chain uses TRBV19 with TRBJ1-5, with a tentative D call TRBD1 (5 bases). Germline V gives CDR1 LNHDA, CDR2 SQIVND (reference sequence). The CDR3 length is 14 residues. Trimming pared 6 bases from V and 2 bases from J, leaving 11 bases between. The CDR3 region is CASSSGGGNQPQHF. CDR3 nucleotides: TGTGCCAGTAGCTCCGGGGGTGGCAATCAGCCCCAGCATTTT.

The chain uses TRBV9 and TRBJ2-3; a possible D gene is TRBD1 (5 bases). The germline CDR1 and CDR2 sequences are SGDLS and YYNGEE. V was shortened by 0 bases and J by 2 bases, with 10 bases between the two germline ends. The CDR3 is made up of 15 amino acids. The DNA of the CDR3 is TGTGCCAGCAGCGTAGGAACAGGACCCACAGATACGCAGTATTTT. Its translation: CASSVGTGPTDTQYF.

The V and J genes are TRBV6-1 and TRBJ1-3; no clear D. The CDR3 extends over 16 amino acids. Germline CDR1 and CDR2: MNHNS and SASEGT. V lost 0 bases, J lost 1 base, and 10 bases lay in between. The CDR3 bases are TGTGCCAGCAGTGAAGCCATCGGTGCGTCTGGAAACACCATATATTTT. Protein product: CASSEAIGASGNTIYF.

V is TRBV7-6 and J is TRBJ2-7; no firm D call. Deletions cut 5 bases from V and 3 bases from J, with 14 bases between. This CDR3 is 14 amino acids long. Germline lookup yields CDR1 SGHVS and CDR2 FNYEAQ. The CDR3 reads CASSDPAVGYEQYF. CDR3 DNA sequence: TGTGCCAGCAGCGACCCGGCGGTAGGCTACGAGCAGTACTTC.

The CDR3 DNA reads as TGTGCCGTCCGGGAGATCACCACAGATACGCAGTATTTT. Its translation is CAVREITTDTQYF. The chain couples TRBV19 to TRBJ2-3; D is perhaps TRBD2 (6 bases). Trimming took 11 bases from V and 2 from J, leaving 14 bases between them. The CDR3 sequence is 13 residues long. CDR1 and CDR2 (germline): LNHDA, SQIVND (reference sequence).

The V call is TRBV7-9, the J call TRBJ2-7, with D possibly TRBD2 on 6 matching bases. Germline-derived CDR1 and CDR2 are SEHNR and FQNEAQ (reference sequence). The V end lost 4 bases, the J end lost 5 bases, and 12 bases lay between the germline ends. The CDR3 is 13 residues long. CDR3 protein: CASSSPPGDEQYF. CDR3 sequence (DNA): TGTGCCAGCAGCTCCCCCCCGGGGGACGAGCAGTACTTC.

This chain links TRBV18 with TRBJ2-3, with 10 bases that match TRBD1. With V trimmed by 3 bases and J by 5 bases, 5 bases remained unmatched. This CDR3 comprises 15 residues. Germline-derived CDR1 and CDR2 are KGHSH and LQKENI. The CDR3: CASSPGQGNEDTQYF. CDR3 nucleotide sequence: TGTGCCAGCTCACCGGGACAGGGGAATGAAGATACGCAGTATTTT.

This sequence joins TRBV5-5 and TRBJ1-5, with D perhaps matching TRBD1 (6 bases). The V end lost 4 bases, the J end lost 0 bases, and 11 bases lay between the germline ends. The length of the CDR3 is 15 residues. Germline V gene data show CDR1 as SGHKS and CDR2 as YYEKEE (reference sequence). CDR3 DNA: TGTGCCAGCAGCCCGGGGACATATAGCAATCAGCCCCAGCATTTT. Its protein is CASSPGTYSNQPQHF.

The CDR3 nucleotides read TGTGCCAGCAGTTTACTAGGGACTACCTCCTACGAGCAGTACTTC. Translating it yields CASSLLGTTSYEQYF. V gene TRBV28 combines with J gene TRBJ2-7, with 7 bases that match TRBD2. Germline CDR1 MDHEN, CDR2 SYDVKM. With 2 bases clipped from V and 0 bases from J, the junction kept 4 bases outside the gene matches. CDR3 length: 15 residues.

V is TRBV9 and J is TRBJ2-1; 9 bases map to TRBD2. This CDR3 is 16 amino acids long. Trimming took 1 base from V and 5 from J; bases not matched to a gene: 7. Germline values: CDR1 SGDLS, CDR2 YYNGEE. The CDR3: CASSVWRLAGNNEQFF. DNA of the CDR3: TGTGCCAGCAGCGTATGGCGGCTAGCGGGAAACAATGAGCAGTTCTTC.

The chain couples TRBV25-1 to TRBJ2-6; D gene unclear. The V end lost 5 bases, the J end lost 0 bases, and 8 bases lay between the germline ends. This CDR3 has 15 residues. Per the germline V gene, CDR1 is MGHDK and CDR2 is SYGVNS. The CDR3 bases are TGTGCCAGCAGTCCCCTAAGCTCTGGGGCCAACGTCCTGACTTTC. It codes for CASSPLSSGANVLTF.

CDR3 protein: CASNEGYEQYF. In nucleotides, the CDR3 is TGCGCCAGCAATGAGGGCTACGAGCAGTACTTC. The gene calls are TRBV5-1 and TRBJ2-7; TRBD2 might be the D (5 bases). This CDR3 has 11 residues. Trimming took 6 bases from V and 3 from J, leaving 7 bases between them. CDR1 is SGHRS, CDR2 YFSETQ, per germline.